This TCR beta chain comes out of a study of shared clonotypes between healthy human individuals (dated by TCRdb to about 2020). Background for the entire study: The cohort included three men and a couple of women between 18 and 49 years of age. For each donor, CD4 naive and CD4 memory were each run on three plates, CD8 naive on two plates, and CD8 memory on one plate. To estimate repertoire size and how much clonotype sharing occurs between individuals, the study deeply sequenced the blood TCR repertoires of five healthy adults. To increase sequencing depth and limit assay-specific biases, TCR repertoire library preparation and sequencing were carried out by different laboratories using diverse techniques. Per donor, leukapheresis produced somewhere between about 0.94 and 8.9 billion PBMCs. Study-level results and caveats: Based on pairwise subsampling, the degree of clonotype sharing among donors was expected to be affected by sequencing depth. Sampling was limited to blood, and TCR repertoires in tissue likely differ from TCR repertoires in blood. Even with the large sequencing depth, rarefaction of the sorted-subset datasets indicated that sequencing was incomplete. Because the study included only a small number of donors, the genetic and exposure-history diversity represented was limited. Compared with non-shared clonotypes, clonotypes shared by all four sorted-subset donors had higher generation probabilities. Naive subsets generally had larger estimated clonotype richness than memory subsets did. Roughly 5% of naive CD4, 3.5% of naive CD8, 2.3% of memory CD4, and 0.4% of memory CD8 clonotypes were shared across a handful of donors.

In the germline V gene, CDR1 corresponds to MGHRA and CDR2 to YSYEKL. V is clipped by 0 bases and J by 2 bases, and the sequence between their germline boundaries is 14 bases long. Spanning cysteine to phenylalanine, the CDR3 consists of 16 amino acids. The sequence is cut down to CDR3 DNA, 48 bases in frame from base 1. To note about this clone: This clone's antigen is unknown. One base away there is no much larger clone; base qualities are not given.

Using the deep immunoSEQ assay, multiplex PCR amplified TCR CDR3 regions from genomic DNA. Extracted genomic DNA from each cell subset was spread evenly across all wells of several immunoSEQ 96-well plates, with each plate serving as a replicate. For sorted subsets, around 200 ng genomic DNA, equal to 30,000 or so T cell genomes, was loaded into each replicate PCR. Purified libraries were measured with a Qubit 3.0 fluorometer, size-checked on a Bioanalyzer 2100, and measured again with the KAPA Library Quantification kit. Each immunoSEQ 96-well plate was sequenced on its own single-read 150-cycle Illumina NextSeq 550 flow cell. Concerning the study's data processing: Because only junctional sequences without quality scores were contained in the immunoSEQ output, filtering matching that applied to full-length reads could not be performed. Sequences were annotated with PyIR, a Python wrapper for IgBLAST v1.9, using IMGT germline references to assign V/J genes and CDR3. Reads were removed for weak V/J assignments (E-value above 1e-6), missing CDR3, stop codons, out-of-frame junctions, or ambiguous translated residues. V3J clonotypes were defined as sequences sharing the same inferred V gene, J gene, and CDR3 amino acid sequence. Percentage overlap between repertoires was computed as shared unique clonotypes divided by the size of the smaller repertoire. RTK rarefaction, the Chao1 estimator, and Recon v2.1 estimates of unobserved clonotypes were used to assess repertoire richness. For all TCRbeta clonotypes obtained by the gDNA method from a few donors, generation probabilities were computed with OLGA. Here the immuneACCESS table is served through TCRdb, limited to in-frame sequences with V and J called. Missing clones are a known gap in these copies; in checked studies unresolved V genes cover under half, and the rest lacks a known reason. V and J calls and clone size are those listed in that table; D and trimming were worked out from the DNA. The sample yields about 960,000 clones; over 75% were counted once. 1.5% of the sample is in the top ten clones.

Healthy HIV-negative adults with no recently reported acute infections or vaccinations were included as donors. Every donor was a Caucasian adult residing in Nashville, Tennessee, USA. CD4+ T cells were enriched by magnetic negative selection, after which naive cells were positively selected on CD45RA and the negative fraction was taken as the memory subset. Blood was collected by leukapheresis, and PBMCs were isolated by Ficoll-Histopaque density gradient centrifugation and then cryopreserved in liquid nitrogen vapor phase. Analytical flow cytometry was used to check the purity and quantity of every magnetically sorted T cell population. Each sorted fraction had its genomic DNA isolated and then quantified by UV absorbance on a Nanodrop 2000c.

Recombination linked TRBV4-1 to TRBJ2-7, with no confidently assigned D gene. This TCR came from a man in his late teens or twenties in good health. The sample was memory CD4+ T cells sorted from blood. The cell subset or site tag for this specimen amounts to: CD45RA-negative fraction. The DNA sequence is TGCGCCAGCAGCCAAGATCAAGTTACCCTTACCTACGAGCAGTACTTC. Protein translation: CASSQDQVTLTYEQYF.